Presented here are 31 T cell receptor beta chains from one specimen sequenced in a study of blood T cell repertoires in COVID-19. Method: immunoSEQ multiplex PCR; TCRdb's copy keeps in-frame clones and lacks some. The sample lists fewer than 250,000 clones, 80% to 90% seen once, with roughly 7.2% in the top ten. Source material: PBMCs or T cells enriched from blood (not recorded which). The receptors come from a man aged 30 to 45 in a cohort exposed to, infected with or recovered from COVID-19 (not recorded which).

The V gene is TRBV5-1, the J gene TRBJ1-2; no firm D call. From germline, CDR1 is SGHRS and CDR2 YFSETQ. Trimming removed 1 base at V and 2 bases at J, with 9 bases between. The CDR3 is 14 amino acids. In DNA form, the CDR3 reads TGCGCCAGCAGCTTGAACAGCGGGAACTATGGCTACACCTTC. It codes for CASSLNSGNYGYTF.

The chain links TRBV7-3 to TRBJ2-1, with TRBD2 identical over 9 bases. The CDR3 totals 15 residues. Germline V gene lookup returns CDR1 SGHTA and CDR2 FQGTGA. V lost 5 bases to trimming and J lost 7 bases; unmatched junction nucleotides: 9. The CDR3 DNA reads as TGTGCCAGCAGCCCAGGTCTAGCGGGAAGGAATGAGCAGTTCTTC. Encoded protein: CASSPGLAGRNEQFF.

The gene calls are TRBV5-6 and TRBJ1-1, with 8 bases lining up with TRBD1. Looked up from germline, CDR1 is SGHDT and CDR2 is YYEEEE. V lost 3 bases and J lost 1; bases outside the gene matches: 2. This CDR3 has 14 residues. Written as DNA, the CDR3 is TGTGCCAGCAGCTACGGGACAGGGAACACTGAAGCTTTCTTT. Protein: CASSYGTGNTEAFF.

This clone was observed once. The chain recombines TRBV27 with TRBJ2-3; possibly TRBD1 for D (6 bases). Trimming removed 5 bases at V and 0 bases at J, with 9 bases between. The CDR3 is 14 amino acids. Germline CDR1 reads MNHEY; CDR2 reads SMNVEV (reference sequence). CDR3 in amino acids: CASSPGDSTDTQYF. CDR3 nucleotides: TGTGCCAGCAGTCCAGGGGACAGCACAGATACGCAGTATTTT.

This rearrangement joins TRBV27 to TRBJ2-1; possible D gene TRBD1, 6 bases. The CDR3 sequence is 16 residues long. V was shortened by 4 bases and J by 3 bases, with 16 bases between the two germline ends. Looked up from germline, CDR1 is MNHEY and CDR2 is SMNVEV (reference sequence). CDR3 region: CASSSDGQTFYNEQFF. CDR3 in DNA: TGTGCCAGCAGTTCGGATGGACAGACCTTCTACAATGAGCAGTTCTTC.

This rearrangement joins TRBV6-5 to TRBJ1-2; weak D call: TRBD1 (6 bases). The CDR3 loop spans 14 amino acids. Germline V gene sequence: CDR1 MNHEY, CDR2 SVGAGI. Trimming pared 0 bases from V and 8 bases from J, leaving 13 bases between. The CDR3 reads CASSYSSGVEGYTF. The CDR3 nucleotides are TGTGCCAGCAGTTACTCGTCAGGGGTAGAGGGCTACACCTTC.

V and J are TRBV19 and TRBJ1-1; 8 bases are shared with TRBD1. The germline CDR1 and CDR2 sequences are LNHDA and SQIVND (reference sequence). The CDR3 extends over 15 amino acids. Trimming cost V 5 bases and J 1 base; bases outside gene matches: 6. The CDR3 bases are TGTGCCAGTAGTTTCCCCGGGACAGGGAACACTGAAGCTTTCTTT. Translated: CASSFPGTGNTEAFF. The full variable domain, its missing parts supplied by reference TRBV19 and TRBJ1-1, is DGGITQSPKYLFRKEGQNVTLSCEQNLNHDAMYWYRQDPGQGLRLIYYSQIVNDFQKGDIAEGYSVSREKKESFPLTVTSAQKNPTAFYLCASSFPGTGNTEAFFGQGTRLTVV.

The chain has TRBV7-2 and TRBJ1-6; D uncertain. The V end lost 5 bases, the J end lost 5 bases, and 10 bases lay between the germline ends. Germline CDR1 and CDR2: SGHTA and FQGNSA. The CDR3 is 14 residues long. The CDR3 DNA reads as TGTGCCAGCAGCCCTTACAGTAATAATTCACCCCTCCACTTT. Protein sequence: CASSPYSNNSPLHF. The complete variable domain, with remaining parts taken from reference TRBV7-2 and TRBJ1-6, reads GAGVSQSPSNKVTEKGKDVELRCDPISGHTALYWYRQSLGQGLEFLIYFQGNSAPDKSGLPSDRFSAERTGGSVSTLTIQRTQQEDSAVYLCASSPYSNNSPLHFGNGTRLTVT.

The rearrangement links TRBV9 to TRBJ1-2, with D maybe TRBD1 (6 bases). Trimming pared 4 bases from V and 2 bases from J, leaving 15 bases between. CDR3 length: 15 amino acids. CDR1 is SGDLS and CDR2 is YYNGEE in the germline V gene. The CDR3 spells CASSPHRVWNYGYTF. The CDR3 coding sequence is TGTGCCAGCAGCCCACACAGGGTATGGAACTATGGCTACACCTTC.

The chain uses TRBV5-1 and TRBJ2-4, with TRBD2 matching over 14 bases. Germline lookup yields CDR1 SGHRS and CDR2 YFSETQ. V was pared by 4 bases and J by 1 base, with 16 bases of the junction left unmatched. The CDR3 totals 21 residues. CDR3 DNA: TGCGCCAGCAGCGCTCGGAGGGGACTAGCGGGGGCTGGAGTGGCCAAAAACATTCAGTACTTC. It specifies CASSARRGLAGAGVAKNIQYF.

The chain carries TRBV15 and TRBJ2-1; 8 bases fit TRBD2. The CDR3 sequence is 15 residues long. The V and J ends lost 5 bases and 6 bases, in that order; junction bases with no gene match: 9. Germline V lookup: CDR1 LNHNV, CDR2 YYDKDF (reference sequence). CDR3 sequence: CATSGSSRGGNEQFF. CDR3 nucleotide sequence: TGTGCCACCAGCGGTTCATCCCGGGGGGGCAATGAGCAGTTCTTC.

Concerning this clone: A read error may produce the germline difference seen at one junction end. The chain has TRBV7-7 and TRBJ2-1, with D possibly matching TRBD1 (6 bases). This CDR3 has 16 amino acids. Germline CDR1 reads SSHAT; CDR2 reads FNYEAQ (reference sequence). The DNA for the CDR3 is TGTGCTAGCAGCTTAGCGTCCACAGGGAGCCACAATGAGCAGTTCTTC. Encoded protein: CASSLASTGSHNEQFF.

The rearrangement joins TRBV28 to TRBJ1-1; the D is unclear. Between the trimmed V and J ends, which lost 6 bases and 6 bases, there was a span of 11 bases. Looked up from germline, CDR1 is MDHEN and CDR2 is SYDVKM. There are 12 residues in the CDR3. For the CDR3, the DNA is TGTGCCAGCAGGGGCCTTATCGCTGAAGCTTTCTTT. It encodes CASRGLIAEAFF.

The genes are TRBV6-5 and TRBJ2-5, with 9 bases identical to TRBD1. CDR3 length: 15 amino acids. The germline V gene encodes CDR1 MNHEY and CDR2 SVGAGI. J was trimmed by 4 bases and V by 7 bases; bases with no gene match: 10. The CDR3 DNA follows: TGTGCCAGCAACATTGAACAGGGGGCGGGAGAGACCCAGTACTTC. Protein sequence: CASNIEQGAGETQYF.

This clone was detected once. The rearrangement uses TRBV7-2 and TRBJ1-1; D is undetermined. Trimming left V 5 bases short and J 0 bases short, with 4 bases between. This CDR3 is 12 amino acids long. CDR1 and CDR2 from the germline V gene are SGHTA and FQGNSA. CDR3 loop: CASSVMNTEAFF. CDR3 nucleotide sequence: TGTGCCAGCAGCGTAATGAACACTGAAGCTTTCTTT. The entire variable domain, with the rest obtained from reference TRBV7-2 and TRBJ1-1, is as follows: GAGVSQSPSNKVTEKGKDVELRCDPISGHTALYWYRQSLGQGLEFLIYFQGNSAPDKSGLPSDRFSAERTGGSVSTLTIQRTQQEDSAVYLCASSVMNTEAFFGQGTRLTVV.

The chain combines TRBV7-3 with TRBJ2-3; D is perhaps TRBD1 (6 bases). Trimming pared 2 bases from V and 0 bases from J, leaving 24 bases between. There are 20 residues in the CDR3. Germline V lookup: CDR1 SGHTA, CDR2 FQGTGA. For the CDR3, the DNA is TGTGCCAGCAGCTTATCTCCGGGACATATGTTAAGGCCTAGCACAGATACGCAGTATTTT. Encoded protein: CASSLSPGHMLRPSTDTQYF.

The CDR3 is CASSPPTGMNTEAFF. The DNA for the CDR3 is TGTGCCAGCAGCCCCCCGACAGGAATGAACACTGAAGCTTTCTTT. This rearrangement joins TRBV6-2 or TRBV6-3 to TRBJ1-1, with D perhaps matching TRBD1 (6 bases). Deletions cut 6 bases from V and 0 bases from J, with 14 bases between. The germline V gene has CDR1 MNHEY and CDR2 SVGEGT. This CDR3 has 15 amino acids.

This sequence joins TRBV5-1 and TRBJ2-7; 16 bases are shared with TRBD2. The junction had 13 bases not matched to a gene; V was cut back by 4 bases and J by 6 bases. This CDR3 region has 18 residues. Germline V CDR1 and CDR2: SGHRS, YFSETQ. The CDR3 DNA reads as TGCGCCAGCAGCCCCGGGACTAGCGGGAGGGCCGGGGTCTCCGAGCAGTACTTC. Protein: CASSPGTSGRAGVSEQYF.

The chain employs TRBV7-8 and TRBJ1-5, with 7 bases aligning to TRBD1. The ends lost 6 bases at V and 4 bases at J; junction bases unmatched: 12. The V gene's germline CDR1 is SGHVS and CDR2 FQNEAQ. CDR3 size: 16 residues. Written as DNA, the CDR3 is TGTGCCAGCAGTTACCTCAGGGGGTTTGGTAATCAGCCCCAGCATTTT. This encodes CASSYLRGFGNQPQHF.

The chain carries TRBV12-3 or TRBV12-4 and TRBJ2-1, with 7 bases lining up with TRBD1. V was clipped by 8 bases and J by 2 bases; unmatched bases: 3. The CDR3 runs 13 residues. Here the CDR3 reads CASRDSAYNEQFF. The CDR3 DNA sequence: TGTGCCAGCCGGGACAGCGCCTACAATGAGCAGTTCTTC.

The chain is built from TRBV5-1 and TRBJ2-1; no clear D gene. The germline V and J ends were trimmed by 0 bases and 3 bases, with 13 bases remaining between them. Germline assignment: CDR1 SGHRS and CDR2 YFSETQ. The CDR3 spans 16 residues. The CDR3 spells CASSLEIRVLYNEQFF. The CDR3 DNA sequence: TGCGCCAGCAGCTTGGAAATCCGGGTTCTCTACAATGAGCAGTTCTTC. The whole variable domain, remainder taken from reference TRBV5-1 and TRBJ2-1, is KAGVTQTPRYLIKTRGQQVTLSCSPISGHRSVSWYQQTPGQGLQFLFEYFSETQRNKGNFPGRFSGRQFSNSRSEMNVSTLELGDSALYLCASSLEIRVLYNEQFFGPGTRLTVL.

The CDR3 bases are TGTGCCAGCAGCCGCGACCGGGACAATTTTGAAGCTTTCTTT. Its translation is CASSRDRDNFEAFF. The V and J genes are TRBV7-9 and TRBJ1-1; D might be TRBD1 (6 bases). V was cut by 5 bases and J by 7 bases, with 17 bases left in between. CDR3 length: 14 amino acids. Germline V gene lookup returns CDR1 SEHNR and CDR2 FQNEAQ (reference sequence).

This clone has more than one count but fewer than ten. CDR3 sequence reads: CASSSPVGGYGEAFF. CDR3 DNA: TGTGCCAGCAGCTCCCCCGTTGGGGGGTACGGTGAAGCTTTCTTT. The chain couples TRBV7-8 to TRBJ1-1; possibly TRBD1 for D (5 bases). Germline assignment: CDR1 SGHVS and CDR2 FQNEAQ. The CDR3 extends over 15 amino acids. V lost 4 bases and J lost 7, with 19 bases in between.

The chain employs TRBV30 and TRBJ2-1; D possibly corresponds to TRBD2 (6 bases). Trimming left V 4 bases short and J 5 bases short, with 30 bases between. CDR3 length equals 19 residues. Germline V CDR1 and CDR2: GTSNPN, SVGIG (reference sequence). The chain's CDR3 is CAWTLGTSGLGRWDNEQFF. The CDR3 DNA sequence: TGTGCCTGGACCCTCGGGACTTCGGGTCTTGGTCGCTGGGACAATGAGCAGTTCTTC.

The rearrangement links TRBV19 to TRBJ1-2; 7 nucleotides match TRBD1. Trimming at V came to 4 bases and at J to 6 bases, leaving 5 bases not matched to a gene. This CDR3 has 13 residues. Germline V lookup: CDR1 LNHDA, CDR2 SQIVND (reference sequence). CDR3 bases: TGTGCCAGTAGTAAGAGGGGGCAGGATGGCTACACCTTC. This encodes CASSKRGQDGYTF.

The V gene is TRBV5-5, the J gene TRBJ2-7; a weak D match, TRBD2 (7 bases). The germline CDR1 and CDR2 sequences are SGHKS and YYEKEE (reference sequence). Trimming left V 0 bases short and J 2 bases short, with 15 bases between. The CDR3 length is 16 residues. The CDR3 loop reads CASSLVGGLSPYEQYF. As DNA, the CDR3 is TGTGCCAGCAGCTTGGTGGGGGGGCTATCCCCCTACGAGCAGTACTTC.

The chain uses TRBV19 and TRBJ2-3; tentatively, D is TRBD2 (6 bases). Looked up from germline, CDR1 is LNHDA and CDR2 is SQIVND (reference sequence). Trimming removed 1 base from V and 4 bases from J, with 6 bases in between. This CDR3 contains 13 residues. CDR3 in DNA: TGTGCCAGTAGTATAGGACTAGCAGATACGCAGTATTTT. Translating it yields CASSIGLADTQYF.

The chain recombines TRBV4-2 with TRBJ1-1; D unclear. Germline V gives CDR1 LGHNA, CDR2 YNFKEQ. The length of the CDR3 is 16 residues. The V and J ends lost 6 bases and 3 bases respectively, with 20 bases between them. The CDR3 DNA follows: TGTGCCAGCAGACGTTCAGCAGGCCTAAAGGACACTGAAGCTTTCTTT. Translation: CASRRSAGLKDTEAFF.

V and J are TRBV28 and TRBJ1-3, with 8 bases matching TRBD1. The CDR3 extends over 14 amino acids. V lost 7 bases and J lost 0; bases outside the gene matches: 2. Germline V gives CDR1 MDHEN, CDR2 SYDVKM. Here the CDR3 DNA reads TGTGCCAGCATCACAGGGGGCTCTGGAAACACCATATATTTT. Protein product: CASITGGSGNTIYF. The full variable domain, in which reference TRBV28 and TRBJ1-3 provide the parts outside the CDR3, is DVKVTQSSRYLVKRTGEKVFLECVQDMDHENMFWYRQDPGLGLRLIYFSYDVKMKEKGDIPEGYSVSREKKERFSLILESASTNQTSMYLCASITGGSGNTIYFGEGSWLTVV.

Here the CDR3 DNA reads TGTGCCAGCAGCTTGGGCGGGAGTGGCGGAGATACGCAGTATTTT. Residues: CASSLGGSGGDTQYF. The J gene is TRBJ2-3, the V gene TRBV5-4; 7 bases fit TRBD2. The CDR3 has 15 amino acids. With V trimmed by 0 bases and J by 5 bases, 6 bases remained unmatched. Germline lookup yields CDR1 SGHNT and CDR2 YYREEE (reference sequence).

This clone was seen just once. The chain is built from TRBV5-8 and TRBJ2-1, with 13 bases matching TRBD2. Germline V gives CDR1 SGHTS, CDR2 YDEGEE. With 4 bases clipped from V and 9 bases from J, the junction kept 13 bases outside the gene matches. This CDR3 comprises 17 residues. CDR3 sequence: CASSQTGTSGTRGEQFF. The DNA for the CDR3 is TGTGCCAGCAGCCAGACCGGGACTAGCGGGACTAGGGGTGAGCAGTTCTTC.